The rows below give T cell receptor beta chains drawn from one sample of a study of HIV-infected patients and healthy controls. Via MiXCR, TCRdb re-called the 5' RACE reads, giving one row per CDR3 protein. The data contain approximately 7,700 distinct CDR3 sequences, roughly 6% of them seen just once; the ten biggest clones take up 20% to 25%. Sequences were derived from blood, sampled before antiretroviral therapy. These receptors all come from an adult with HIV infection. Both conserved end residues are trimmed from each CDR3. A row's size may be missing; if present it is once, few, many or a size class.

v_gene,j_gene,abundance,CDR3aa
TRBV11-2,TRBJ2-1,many,ASSLRTASSYNEQF
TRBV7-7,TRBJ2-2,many,ASSPRDRPDPNTGELF
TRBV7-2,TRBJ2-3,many,ASSLALSGGAMTDTQY
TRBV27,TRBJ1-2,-,ASKTGGANYGYT
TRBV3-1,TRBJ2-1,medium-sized,ASSQESTWGVQLEF
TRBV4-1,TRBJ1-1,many,ASSIQGYTEAF
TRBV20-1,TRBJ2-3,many,SALPPGLPNTDTQY
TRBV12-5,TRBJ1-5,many,ATGENYQPQH
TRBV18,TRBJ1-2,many,ASSPIDSLYGYT
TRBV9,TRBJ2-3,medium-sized,ASSPRGGLTDTQY
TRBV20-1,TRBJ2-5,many,SARDWGQGDETQY
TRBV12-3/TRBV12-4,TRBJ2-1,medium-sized,ASSPSSGGVYNEQF
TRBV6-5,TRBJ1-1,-,ASRDGQPNTEAF
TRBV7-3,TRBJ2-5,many,ASSLGYGSQETQY